The rows below give T cell receptor beta chains drawn from one sample of a study of technical replicates of blood from several donors. Assay used: immunoSEQ multiplex PCR; TCRdb lists only in-frame clones, some missing. The table lists around 81,000 clones, 75% to 85% of them singletons. The sequenced sample was PBMCs. The source of these receptors is a human donor in good health. Some clones in this sample may be carry-over from other donors' samples. Each CDR3 is given with its conserved first and last residue. A D gene is named only where the DNA matches it firmly. Some rows have no size entry. The others give once, few or many, or a class for an expanded clone.

>NA|NA|TRBJ2-3|TRBV30
TGTGCCTGGAGTTCTGGGGGCGATACGCAGTATTTT
CAWSSGGDTQYF
>NA|NA|TRBJ1-2|TRBV9
TGTGCCAGCAGCGTAGGAAATACTCTGAACTATGGCTACACCTTC
CASSVGNTLNYGYTF
>NA|NA|TRBJ2-1|TRBV4-2
TGTGCCAGCAGCCAAGGGAATTCGAGGTACAATGAGCAGTTCTTC
CASSQGNSRYNEQFF
>NA|NA|TRBJ2-5|TRBV30
TGTGCCTGGAACCGGGTCCCCGGGAAAGAGACCCAGTACTTC
CAWNRVPGKETQYF
>TRBD1|NA|TRBJ1-1|TRBV5-6
TGTGCCAGCAGCTTGGTTCGGTCCGGGACAGTGCTGAACACTGAAGCTTTCTTT
CASSLVRSGTVLNTEAFF
>TRBD2|NA|TRBJ2-2|TRBV7-7
TGTGCTAGCAGCCAAGAGGGCGGGAGGAACACCGGGGAGCTGTTTTTT
CASSQEGGRNTGELFF
>TRBD1|NA|TRBJ1-5|TRBV30
TGTGCCTGGAGGGAAAAGACAGGGCAGGGGGTTCGTCCCCAGCATTTT
CAWREKTGQGVRPQHF
>NA|NA|TRBJ2-1|TRBV5-1
TGCGCCAGCAGCTTGGGGGCAGACTCCTACAATGAGCAGTTCTTC
CASSLGADSYNEQFF
>NA|NA|TRBJ2-7|TRBV13
TGTGCCAGCAGTTATACCGGCGAGCAGTACTTC
CASSYTGEQYF
>NA|once|TRBJ2-2|TRBV7-2
TGTGCCAGCAGCTCGCCGGGAGCCACCGGGGAGCTGTTTTTT
CASSSPGATGELFF
>NA|few|TRBJ2-5|TRBV5-1
TGCGCCACCCATCAGGGAGGGACCCAGTACTTC
CATHQGGTQYF
>NA|NA|TRBJ1-2|TRBV18
TGTGCCAGCTCACCAAACGTTCAGGGTGGAGTTGGCGGCTACACCTTC
CASSPNVQGGVGGYTF
>NA|NA|TRBJ2-3|TRBV19
TGTGCCAGTAGTATAGATCCGTTGTTTCCAGATACGCAGTATTTT
CASSIDPLFPDTQYF
>TRBD1|NA|TRBJ2-2|TRBV18
TGTGCCAGCTCACGAGGGACAGGGTTCGACACCGGGGAGCTGTTTTTT
CASSRGTGFDTGELFF
>NA|NA|TRBJ1-3|TRBV7-2
TGTGCCAGCAGCTTATTAGGAAACACCATATATTTT
CASSLLGNTIYF
>NA|NA|TRBJ1-6|TRBV2
TGTGCCAGCAGTGAAGCCCCCGCGAGGAATGGGAATTCACCCCTCCACTTT
CASSEAPARNGNSPLHF
>NA|NA|TRBJ2-3|TRBV29-1
TGCAGCGTTGAAAGGCAGGGAAATTTGGTGGATACGCAGTATTTT
CSVERQGNLVDTQYF
>NA|NA|TRBJ2-7|TRBV11-2
TGTGCCAGCAGCTTAGGGGGCAACCCCTTTTCCTACGAGCAGTACTTC
CASSLGGNPFSYEQYF
>NA|NA|TRBJ2-1|TRBV5-8
TGTGCCAGCAGCTCGCCCGTGCGTAATGAGCAGTTCTTC
CASSSPVRNEQFF
>NA|NA|TRBJ2-2|TRBV2
TGTGCCAGCAGGGACAGAAACACCGGGGAGCTGTTTTTT
CASRDRNTGELFF
>TRBD2|NA|TRBJ2-1|TRBV5-6
TGTGCCAGCAGCTTCTTCGGGAGGGGTTCCGGCAATGAGCAGTTCTTC
CASSFFGRGSGNEQFF
>NA|many|TRBJ1-1|TRBV5-1
TGCGCCAGCAGCTTGGGCCGAAACCCAGGTTCAGCTTTCTTT
CASSLGRNPGSAFF
>TRBD1|once|TRBJ1-2|TRBV5-6
TGTGCCAGCAGCCAGGGGGACGGCTATGGCTACACCTTC
CASSQGDGYGYTF
>NA|NA|TRBJ2-7|TRBV29-1
TGCAGCGTGGTAGCGGTGGATTTTGAGCAGTACTTC
CSVVAVDFEQYF
>NA|NA|TRBJ1-2|TRBV4-3
TGCGCCAGCAGCCAAGATTCGCCTGGTCGGGTCGGAGCTAACTATGGCTACACCTTC
CASSQDSPGRVGANYGYTF
>TRBD1|NA|TRBJ1-1|TRBV10-3
TGTGCCATCAGTGACCAGGGGGCGCAGGGTGAAGCTTTCTTT
CAISDQGAQGEAFF
>NA|NA|TRBJ2-5|TRBV7-2
TGTGCCAGCAGCCGAAGGCGGGACGGGACCCAGTACTTC
CASSRRRDGTQYF
>TRBD1|NA|TRBJ1-2|TRBV6-5
TGTGCCAGCAGTTACGGGGACAGGGGTAGGGGCGGCTACACCTTC
CASSYGDRGRGGYTF
>TRBD2|NA|TRBJ2-1|TRBV6-1
TGTGCCAGCAGGAGCGGGGGGGCCGGCAATGAGCAGTTCTTC
CASRSGGAGNEQFF
>NA|NA|TRBJ1-5|TRBV30
TGTGCCTGGAGTACGGCAGGGGGCAATCAGCCCCAGCATTTT
CAWSTAGGNQPQHF
>NA|NA|TRBJ2-3|TRBV2
TGTGCCAGCAGTGAGAGTTGGCAGGGCGGCCCGGATACGCAGTATTTT
CASSESWQGGPDTQYF
>NA|many|TRBJ1-1|TRBV6-4
TGTGCCAGCAGTCCAGGGGTGAACACTGAAGCTTTCTTT
CASSPGVNTEAFF
>TRBD1|NA|TRBJ2-5|TRBV18
TGTGCCAGCTCACCCCGACAGGGTGAGGATGAGACCCAGTACTTC
CASSPRQGEDETQYF
>TRBD2|NA|TRBJ2-3|TRBV2
TGTGCCAGCAGAGGGACTAGCGGGAGCCTCACAGATACGCAGTATTTT
CASRGTSGSLTDTQYF
>TRBD1|NA|TRBJ1-5|TRBV2
TGTGCCAGCAGTGATGGACAGGGGAATCAGCCCCAGCATTTT
CASSDGQGNQPQHF
>TRBD1|NA|TRBJ2-4|TRBV13
TGTGCCAGCAGCTTAGAGCGGACAGGGGGCGGAAACATTCAGTACTTC
CASSLERTGGGNIQYF
>NA|NA|TRBJ1-6|TRBV19
TGTGCCAGTAGGGTATCGGATTCACCCCTCCACTTT
CASRVSDSPLHF
>TRBD1|once|TRBJ1-2|TRBV30
TGTGCCTCACTCGTCTCGGCAGGGGGTTTTGGGTCCTATGGCTACACCTTC
CASLVSAGGFGSYGYTF